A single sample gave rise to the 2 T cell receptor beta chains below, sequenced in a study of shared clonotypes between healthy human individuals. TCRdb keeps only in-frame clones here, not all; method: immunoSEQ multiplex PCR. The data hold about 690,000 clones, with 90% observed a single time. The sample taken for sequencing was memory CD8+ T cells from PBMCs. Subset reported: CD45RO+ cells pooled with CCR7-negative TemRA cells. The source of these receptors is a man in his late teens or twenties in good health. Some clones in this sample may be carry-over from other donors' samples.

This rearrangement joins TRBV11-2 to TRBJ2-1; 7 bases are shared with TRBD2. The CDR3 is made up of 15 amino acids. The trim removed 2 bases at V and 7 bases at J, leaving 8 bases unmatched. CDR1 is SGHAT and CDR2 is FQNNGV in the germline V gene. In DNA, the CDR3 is TGTGCCAGCAGCTTAAATCTAGCGGTAGGAAATGAGCAGTTCTTC. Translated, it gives CASSLNLAVGNEQFF.

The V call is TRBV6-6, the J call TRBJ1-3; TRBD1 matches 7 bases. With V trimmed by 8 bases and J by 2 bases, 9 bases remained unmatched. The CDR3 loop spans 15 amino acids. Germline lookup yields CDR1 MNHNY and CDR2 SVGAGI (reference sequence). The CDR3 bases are TGTGCCAGCCAACACCAGGGACAGCCTGGAAACACCATATATTTT. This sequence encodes CASQHQGQPGNTIYF.